Listed below are T cell receptor beta chains from one sample, sequenced in a study of vaccination and CD4 T cells after COVID-19. TCRdb processed the PCR reads anew with MiXCR; each CDR3 protein has one entry. This table holds about 15,000 distinct CDR3 sequences, approximately 28% found once. The antigens for these receptors are not known. Sequencing input: cultured CD4+ T cells from blood. Receptors were obtained from a human donor with COVID-19. Both conserved end residues are part of each CDR3. Each record gives: J gene, CDR3 length, clone size, V gene, D gene, CDR3 DNA, CDR3 protein. A D gene is named only where the DNA matches it firmly. Only part of the rows carry a size: once, few, many, or a class if the clone is expanded.

j_call: TRBJ2-7; cdr3_length: 14; clone_size: .; v_call: TRBV10-3; d_call: .; cdr3_nt: TGTGCCATCAGTGGGGGACCGGGGGTCTACGAGCAGTACTTC; cdr3_aa: CAISGGPGVYEQYF
j_call: TRBJ2-7; cdr3_length: 14; clone_size: .; v_call: TRBV5-1; d_call: .; cdr3_nt: TGCGCCAGCAGCCCCCCCGTGGGAAACTACGAGCAGTACTTC; cdr3_aa: CASSPPVGNYEQYF
j_call: TRBJ2-1; cdr3_length: 15; clone_size: few; v_call: TRBV19; d_call: TRBD2; cdr3_nt: TGTGCCAGTAGTATACGCACTAGCGCTGCCAATGAGCAGTTCTTC; cdr3_aa: CASSIRTSAANEQFF
j_call: TRBJ1-5; cdr3_length: 15; clone_size: .; v_call: TRBV2; d_call: .; cdr3_nt: TGTGCCAGCAGTGGCTCGGGAACTAGCAATCAGCCCCAGCATTTT; cdr3_aa: CASSGSGTSNQPQHF
j_call: TRBJ2-7; cdr3_length: 13; clone_size: .; v_call: TRBV11-1; d_call: .; cdr3_nt: TGTGCCAGCAGCTTCAGGGAAACCTACGAGCAGTACTTC; cdr3_aa: CASSFRETYEQYF
j_call: TRBJ2-3; cdr3_length: 14; clone_size: .; v_call: TRBV6-5; d_call: .; cdr3_nt: TGTGCCAGCAGTTACCTGTTGCGGACAGATACGCAGTATTTT; cdr3_aa: CASSYLLRTDTQYF
j_call: TRBJ1-5; cdr3_length: 15; clone_size: few; v_call: TRBV7-9; d_call: .; cdr3_nt: TGTGCCAGCAGCTTAGCGGGAGGTGACAATCAGCCCCAGCATTTT; cdr3_aa: CASSLAGGDNQPQHF
j_call: TRBJ1-2; cdr3_length: 14; clone_size: few; v_call: TRBV7-9; d_call: TRBD1; cdr3_nt: TGTGCCAGCAGCTTAGAGGGACAGGGAAGAGGCTACACCTTC; cdr3_aa: CASSLEGQGRGYTF
j_call: TRBJ1-2; cdr3_length: 14; clone_size: .; v_call: TRBV7-9; d_call: .; cdr3_nt: TGTGCCAGCAGCACAGACTCTTGGGGTGGGGGCTACACCTTC; cdr3_aa: CASSTDSWGGGYTF
j_call: TRBJ1-5; cdr3_length: 14; clone_size: .; v_call: TRBV6-5; d_call: .; cdr3_nt: TGTGCCAGCAGTTACTCGAGATGGGATCAGCCCCAGCATTTT; cdr3_aa: CASSYSRWDQPQHF
j_call: TRBJ1-2; cdr3_length: 14; clone_size: .; v_call: TRBV12-3/TRBV12-4; d_call: .; cdr3_nt: TGTGCCAGCAGTTTAGCTAGGGGAAAGGATGGCTACACCTTC; cdr3_aa: CASSLARGKDGYTF
j_call: TRBJ2-1; cdr3_length: 15; clone_size: few; v_call: TRBV4-1; d_call: .; cdr3_nt: TGCGCCAGCAGCCAAGCGACGGGGCGCGGACGAGAGCAGTTCTTC; cdr3_aa: CASSQATGRGREQFF
j_call: TRBJ1-1; cdr3_length: 14; clone_size: few; v_call: TRBV20-1; d_call: TRBD1; cdr3_nt: TGCAGTGCTAGAGAGGGGACAGGGGTCCTAGAAGCTTTCTTT; cdr3_aa: CSAREGTGVLEAFF